This T cell receptor beta chain was sequenced for a study of blood T cell repertoires in COVID-19. Study information: The cDNA or gDNA used as material had been derived from T cells, B-cell-depleted T cells, or PBMCs.

Trimming cost V 3 bases and J 8 bases; bases outside gene matches: 6. The CDR3 runs to 14 residues. CDR1 SGHAT and CDR2 FQDESV come from the germline V gene (reference sequence). Authors' analysis steps: Counts of nucleated cells, estimated from reference gene primer amplification, were obtained. Using immunoSEQ multiplex PCR, the repertoire was profiled, and TCRdb retains in-frame clones only, with some absent. V, J and clone size are those of that table, while D and trimming were read from the DNA. This table has about 73,000 clones, under 90% appearing once. This sequence joins TRBV11-1 and TRBJ1-4; 7 nucleotides match TRBD1. The sample comprised peripheral blood. The TCR sequence derives from a woman aged 55-75 years with acute or convalescent COVID-19. CDR3 amino acids: CASSLDRRGEKLFF. The CDR3 nucleotides are TGTGCCAGCAGCTTGGACAGGCGAGGGGAAAAACTGTTTTTT.